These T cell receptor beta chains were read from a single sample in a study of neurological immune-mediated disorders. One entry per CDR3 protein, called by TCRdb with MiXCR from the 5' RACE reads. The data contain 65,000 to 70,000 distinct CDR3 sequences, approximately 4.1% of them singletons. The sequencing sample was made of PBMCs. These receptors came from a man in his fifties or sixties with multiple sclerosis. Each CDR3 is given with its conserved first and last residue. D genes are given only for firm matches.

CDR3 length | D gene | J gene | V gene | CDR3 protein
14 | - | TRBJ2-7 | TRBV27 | CASSFVTRAQEQYF
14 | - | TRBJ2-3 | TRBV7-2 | CASSQDGSTDTQYF
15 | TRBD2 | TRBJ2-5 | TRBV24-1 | CATSERSGGQETQYF
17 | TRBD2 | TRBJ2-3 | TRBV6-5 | CASRGTSGNRYTDTQYF
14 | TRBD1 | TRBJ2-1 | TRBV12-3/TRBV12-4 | CASRDRGLYNEQFF
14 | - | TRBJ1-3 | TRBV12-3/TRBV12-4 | CASSLGPRGNTIYF
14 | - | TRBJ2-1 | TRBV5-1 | CASSWGAGYNEQFF
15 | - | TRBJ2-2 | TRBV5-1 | CASSPDGDSTGELFF
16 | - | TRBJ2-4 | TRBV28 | CASRSPATRAKKIQYF
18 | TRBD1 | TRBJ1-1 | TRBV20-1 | CSARSGRGYQMMNTEAFF
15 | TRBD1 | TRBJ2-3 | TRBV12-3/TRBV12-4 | CASNLSGRGTDTQYF
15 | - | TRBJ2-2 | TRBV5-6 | CASSLGDSNTGELFF
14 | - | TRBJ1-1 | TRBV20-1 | CSAREAQAATEAFF
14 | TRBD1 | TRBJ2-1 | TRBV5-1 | CASSMGQSYNEQFF
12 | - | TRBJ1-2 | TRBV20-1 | CSARLKSYGYTF
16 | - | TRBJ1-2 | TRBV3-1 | CASSQDSQRDKYGYTF
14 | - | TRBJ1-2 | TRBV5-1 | CASSLGEMPYGYTF
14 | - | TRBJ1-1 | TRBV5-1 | CASRNTGSITEAFF
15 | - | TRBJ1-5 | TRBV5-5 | CASSSLHGSNQPQHF
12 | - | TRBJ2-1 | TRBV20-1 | CSAPRIKDEQFF
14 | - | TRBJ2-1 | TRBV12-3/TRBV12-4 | CASSLVAGSNEQFF
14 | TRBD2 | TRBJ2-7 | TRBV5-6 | CATKEAGTDYEQYF
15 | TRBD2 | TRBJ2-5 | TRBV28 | CASSLPSGGSGTQYF
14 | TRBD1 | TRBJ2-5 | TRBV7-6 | CASSPTGQGETQYF
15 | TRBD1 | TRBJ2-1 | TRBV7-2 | CASSLGGQGFNEQFF
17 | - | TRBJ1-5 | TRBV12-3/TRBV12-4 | CASSSLGRGSRNQPQHF
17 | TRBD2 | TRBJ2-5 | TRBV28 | CASSLLGVSGGRRTQYF
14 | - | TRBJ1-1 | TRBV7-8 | CASSLGKTNTEAFF
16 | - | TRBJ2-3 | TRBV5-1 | CASSPLGGGSTDTQYF
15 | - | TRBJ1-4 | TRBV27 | CASSPYRSTNEKLFF
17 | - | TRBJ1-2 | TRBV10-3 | CAISESKLREANYGYTF
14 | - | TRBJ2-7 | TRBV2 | CASRAARGAYEQYF
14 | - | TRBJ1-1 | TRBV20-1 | CSAPKGGGNTEAFF
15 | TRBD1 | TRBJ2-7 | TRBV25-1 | CASSEGRAGGYEQYF
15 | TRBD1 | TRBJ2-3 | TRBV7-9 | CASSAGTGGTDTQYF
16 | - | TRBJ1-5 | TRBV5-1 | CASSVGSGHSNQPQHF
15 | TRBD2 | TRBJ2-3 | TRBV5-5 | CASKKLAGATDTQYF
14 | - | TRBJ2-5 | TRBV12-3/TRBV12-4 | CASSLRRGRETQYF
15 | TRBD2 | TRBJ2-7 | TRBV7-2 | CASSLERGSSYEQYF
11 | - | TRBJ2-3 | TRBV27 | CATILADTQYF
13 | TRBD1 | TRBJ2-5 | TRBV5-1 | CASSPDRGETQYF
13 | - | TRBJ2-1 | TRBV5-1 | CASSPLTGNEQFF